This T cell receptor beta chain was identified during a study of blood T cell repertoires in COVID-19. As for the study in general: Samples came from the United States, Italy and Spain, spanning acute and convalescent COVID-19. PBMCs, B-cell-depleted T cells, or T cells provided the cDNA or gDNA that made up the material.

Participants, about 18 to 95 years old, spanned 24 US areas. Germline V gene data show CDR1 as SNHLY and CDR2 as FYNNEI. Trimming took 7 bases from V and 1 from J, leaving 13 bases between them. The CDR3 has 14 residues. In the authors' methods: From reference gene primer amplification, estimates of nucleated cell counts were derived. Repertoires were generated with immunoSEQ multiplex PCR, while TCRdb's copy carries only in-frame clones and drops some. V, J and clone size are taken as reported in that table, and D and trimming were inferred from the DNA itself. The top ten clones hold 5% to 5.5% of a sample with about 310,000 clones, around nine tenths of them seen once.

This clonotype originated in a man aged 55 to 70 who had recovered from COVID-19. The material sequenced was PBMCs or T cells enriched from blood (not recorded which). The rearrangement joins TRBV2 to TRBJ1-2; D is uncertain. CDR3 sequence reads: CASTPEQYNYGYTF. As DNA, the CDR3 is TGTGCCAGCACCCCAGAACAGTATAACTATGGCTACACCTTC.